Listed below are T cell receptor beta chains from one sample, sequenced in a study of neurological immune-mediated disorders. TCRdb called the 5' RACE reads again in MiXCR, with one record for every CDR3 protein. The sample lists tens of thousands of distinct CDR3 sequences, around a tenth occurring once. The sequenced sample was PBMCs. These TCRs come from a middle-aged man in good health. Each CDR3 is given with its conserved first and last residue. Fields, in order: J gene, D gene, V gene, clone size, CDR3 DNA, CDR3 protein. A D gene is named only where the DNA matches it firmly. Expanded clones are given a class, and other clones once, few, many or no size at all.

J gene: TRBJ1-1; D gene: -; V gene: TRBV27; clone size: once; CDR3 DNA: TGTGCCAGCAGGGAACAGGGTAGGCTCACTGAAGATTTCTTT; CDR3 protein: CASREQGRLTEDFF
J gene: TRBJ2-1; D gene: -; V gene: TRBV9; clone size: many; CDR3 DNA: TGTGCCAGCAGCGTACTCCCTGGCGGGCGTACCGACTACAATGAGCAGTTCTTC; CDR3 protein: CASSVLPGGRTDYNEQFF
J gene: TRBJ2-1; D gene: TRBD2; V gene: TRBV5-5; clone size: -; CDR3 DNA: TGTGCCAGCAGCTTTGGAGGTCGAACTAGCGGGAGACAGGGACCCTACAATGAGCAGTTCTTC; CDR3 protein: CASSFGGRTSGRQGPYNEQFF
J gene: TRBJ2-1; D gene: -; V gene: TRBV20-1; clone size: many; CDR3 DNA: TGCAGTGCTAGAGTAGGCTACCCGAATGAGCAGTTCTTC; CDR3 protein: CSARVGYPNEQFF
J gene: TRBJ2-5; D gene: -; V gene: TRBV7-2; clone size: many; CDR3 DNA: TGTGCCAGCAGCCCTAGTTACGGGGGTAGTAAGACCCAGTACTTC; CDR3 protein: CASSPSYGGSKTQYF
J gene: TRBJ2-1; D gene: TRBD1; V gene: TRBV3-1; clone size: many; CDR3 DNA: TGTGCCAGCAGCTCCCACTCCCGTTTGGACAGGGGGCGGGTTGAGCAGTTCTTC; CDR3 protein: CASSSHSRLDRGRVEQFF
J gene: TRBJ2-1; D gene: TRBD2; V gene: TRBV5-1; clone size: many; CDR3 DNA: TGCGCCAGCAGCTTGGTCGCGGGAGTTTACAATGAGCAGTTCTTC; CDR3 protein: CASSLVAGVYNEQFF
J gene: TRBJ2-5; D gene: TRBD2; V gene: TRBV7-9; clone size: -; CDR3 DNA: TGTGCCAGCAGCTTAGTCTTGGCGGGAGGGTTCCCGTACCAAGAGACCCAGTACTTC; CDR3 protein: CASSLVLAGGFPYQETQYF
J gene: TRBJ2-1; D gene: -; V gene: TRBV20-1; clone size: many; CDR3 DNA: TGCAGTGCGAATACGGTTAGTCTCAGCTCCTACAATGAGCAGTTCTTC; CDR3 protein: CSANTVSLSSYNEQFF
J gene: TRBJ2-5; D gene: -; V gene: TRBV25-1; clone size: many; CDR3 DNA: TGTGCCAGCAGTGGGTCGAAGTTAGCCCAAGAGACCCAGTACTTC; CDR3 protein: CASSGSKLAQETQYF
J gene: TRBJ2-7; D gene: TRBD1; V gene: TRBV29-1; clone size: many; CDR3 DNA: TGCAGCGTTGCCTCCCCGACAGGGTCCGTCTCTGGCGAGCAGTACTTC; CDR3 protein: CSVASPTGSVSGEQYF
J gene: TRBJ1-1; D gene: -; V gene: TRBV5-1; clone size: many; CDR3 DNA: TGCGCCAGCACTAATACCATGAACACTGAAGCTTTCTTT; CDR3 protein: CASTNTMNTEAFF
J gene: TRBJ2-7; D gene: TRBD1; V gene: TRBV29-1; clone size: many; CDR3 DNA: TGCAGCGTTGTCGGGCTAACGACTTTCGACAGGGGCCTACTTTCGGAGCAGTACTTC; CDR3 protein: CSVVGLTTFDRGLLSEQYF
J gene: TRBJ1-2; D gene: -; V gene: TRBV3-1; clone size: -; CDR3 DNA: TGTGCCAGCAGCCAAGTGGGCTATTTCTACACCTTC; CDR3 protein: CASSQVGYFYTF
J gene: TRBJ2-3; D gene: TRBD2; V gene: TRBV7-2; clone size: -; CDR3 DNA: TGTGCCAGTAGACCCGGGGGGGCTACCGACGGAACGCAGTATTTT; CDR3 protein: CASRPGGATDGTQYF
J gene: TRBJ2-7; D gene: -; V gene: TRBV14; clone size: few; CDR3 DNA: TGTGCCAGCAGCCAAGCCCAAGGCGAGCAGTACTTC; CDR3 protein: CASSQAQGEQYF
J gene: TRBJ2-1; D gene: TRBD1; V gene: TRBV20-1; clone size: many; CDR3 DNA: TGCAGTGCTAGAGATCCCGGCAGGGGGTATGGTGAGCAGTTCTTC; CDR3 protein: CSARDPGRGYGEQFF